This T cell receptor (beta chain) emerged from a study of regulatory T cells in long-lasting Graves disease. Looking at the study overall: Under 3 months of antithyroid drugs had been taken by newly diagnosed Graves' patients.

V lost 3 bases and J lost 0, with 12 bases in between. The CDR3 contains 16 residues. CDR1 is KGHSH and CDR2 is LQKENI in the germline V gene. Worth noting for this clonotype: The antigen is not known.

General observations from the study: TCR diversity was lower in persistent Graves' patients (versus newly diagnosed ones).

Construction of TCR beta libraries relied on iRepertoire HTBI primers and on Arm-PCR targeting CDR3 regions. Each CDR3 protein gets one entry after TCRdb re-called the multiplex PCR reads with MiXCR. The sample carries hundreds of thousands of distinct CDR3 sequences, roughly 15% recorded once. Specified time point: newly diagnosed GD, antithyroid drugs for less than 3 months. With RNA extracted from PBMCs as input, the TCR library was made. These data were also filed under a second study, of T cells in Graves' hyperthyroidism and ophthalmopathy. From that paper: With the HTBI primer set, the TCR CDR3 went through a first round of RT-PCR. From stable hyperthyroidism, ophthalmopathy was separated by a 13 V-J model.

This rearrangement joins TRBV18 to TRBJ2-1, with D possibly TRBD1 on 6 matching bases. Specimen: peripheral blood mononuclear cells (PBMCs), collected at new diagnosis, from a patient treated with antithyroid drugs. This TCR was sampled from a middle-aged woman with Graves disease. The CDR3 spells CASSPATGRSYNEQFF. In nucleotides, the CDR3 is TGTGCCAGCTCACCCGCGACAGGCCGCTCCTACAATGAGCAGTTCTTC.